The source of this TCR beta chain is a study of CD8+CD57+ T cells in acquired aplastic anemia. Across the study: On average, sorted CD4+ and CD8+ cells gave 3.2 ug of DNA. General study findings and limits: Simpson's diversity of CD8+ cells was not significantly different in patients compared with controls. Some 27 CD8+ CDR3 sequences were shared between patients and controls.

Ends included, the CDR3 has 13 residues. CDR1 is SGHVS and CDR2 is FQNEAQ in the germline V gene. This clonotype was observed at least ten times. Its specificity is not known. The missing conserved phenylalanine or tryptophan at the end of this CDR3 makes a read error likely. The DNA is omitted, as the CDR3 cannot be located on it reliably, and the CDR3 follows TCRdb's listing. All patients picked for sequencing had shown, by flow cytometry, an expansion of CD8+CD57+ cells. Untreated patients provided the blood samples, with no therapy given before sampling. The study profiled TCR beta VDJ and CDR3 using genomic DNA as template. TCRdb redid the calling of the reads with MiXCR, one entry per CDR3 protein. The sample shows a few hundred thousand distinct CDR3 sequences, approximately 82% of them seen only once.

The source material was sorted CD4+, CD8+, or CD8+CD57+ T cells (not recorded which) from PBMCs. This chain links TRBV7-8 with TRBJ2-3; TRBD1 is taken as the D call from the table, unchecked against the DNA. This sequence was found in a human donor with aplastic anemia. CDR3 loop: CASSFGPDGTALS.